Sequencing of this T cell receptor (beta chain) was carried out in a study of metastatic and nonmetastatic thyroid tumors. MiXCR re-clonotyped the PCR reads for TCRdb. The sample lists 20,000 to 25,000 clones, 10% to 12% occurring once. All patients were untreated before thyroid surgery. This CDR3 is built from 12 residues. The germline V and J ends were trimmed by 5 bases and 0 bases, with 3 bases remaining between them. The germline gives CDR1 SGHDT, CDR2 YYEEEE. Findings of the study overall: A significant increase in TCR beta diversity was reportedly seen in malignant thyroid tumors relative to benign nodules, in blood and tumor.

As to this clone: Its antigen is not identified.

The specimen was blood. The chain links TRBV5-6 to TRBJ2-4; no firm D call. The TCR sequence derives from a female donor with papillary thyroid cancer or a benign thyroid nodule (not recorded which). Some clones in this sample may be carry-over from other donors' samples. The CDR3 reads CASSQAKNIQYF. CDR3 sequence (DNA): TGTGCCAGCAGTCAAGCCAAAAACATTCAGTACTTC.